These T cell receptor beta chains were read from a single sample in a study of T cell repertoires in cytomegalovirus infection. TCRdb used MiXCR to reprocess the reads, holding one entry per CDR3 protein. The repertoire holds around 240,000 distinct CDR3 sequences, with over 20% as singletons. Specimen: CD8+ T cells from PBMCs. The source is a human donor in good health (CMV status not recorded). Some clones in this sample may be carry-over from other donors' samples. CDR3s leave out the opening cysteine and the closing phenylalanine or tryptophan. A D gene is named only where the DNA matches it firmly.

TRBJ1-3,TRBV6-5,.,ASSTTAISGNTIY
TRBJ2-1,TRBV7-9,TRBD2,ASSLPSGGYEQF
TRBJ2-3,TRBV28,.,ASSPFETGGTDTQY
TRBJ1-5,TRBV6-6,.,ASSHLAGHNQPQH
TRBJ1-6,TRBV7-9,.,ASSFGGGSPLH
TRBJ2-7,TRBV5-1,TRBD1,ASSWASGTAYEQY
TRBJ2-7,TRBV7-2,.,VSSLGVYEQY
TRBJ1-2,TRBV7-9,.,ASSSQVQTPIYGYT
TRBJ1-2,TRBV9,.,ASSGLKRDFSNYGYT
TRBJ2-7,TRBV28,.,ASSPIRDIIYEQY
TRBJ1-1,TRBV7-8,TRBD1,ASRWGQPNTEAF
TRBJ2-5,TRBV13,TRBD2,ASSLRLAGVEETQY
TRBJ2-5,TRBV12-3/TRBV12-4,.,ASSFRLRYQETQY
TRBJ2-3,TRBV2,.,ASSSFGTQY
TRBJ2-5,TRBV11-2,TRBD2,ASSHPASGQETQY
TRBJ2-7,TRBV20-1,TRBD1,SARDKDRGTYEQY
TRBJ2-5,TRBV12-3/TRBV12-4,TRBD2,ASSTSRDYLQETQY
TRBJ2-4,TRBV12-3/TRBV12-4,.,ASVEGGIQY
TRBJ2-3,TRBV5-6,.,ASSLEFLSTDTQY
TRBJ1-1,TRBV7-2,.,ASSLSIIRDTNTEAF
TRBJ1-6,TRBV20-1,TRBD1,SARTGQEENSPLH
TRBJ1-1,TRBV20-1,.,SARVLDRGNTEAF
TRBJ2-1,TRBV12-5,TRBD1,ASGVGQLEQF
TRBJ2-5,TRBV20-1,TRBD2,SVGLAGERETRY
TRBJ2-3,TRBV9,.,ASSVGAATDTQY